This T cell receptor (beta chain) appears in the sequencing data of a study of blood T cell repertoires in COVID-19. Study context: PBMCs, B-cell-depleted T cells, or T cells provided the cDNA or gDNA that made up the material.

V gave up 5 bases and J gave up 8 bases; unmatched junction bases: 10. Germline assignment: CDR1 SGHRS and CDR2 YFSETQ. This CDR3 region has 15 residues. Data came from immunoSEQ multiplex PCR; TCRdb stores just in-frame clones and leaves some out. The table lists around 180,000 clones, roughly 70% of them singletons. The sample consisted of peripheral blood. The chain links TRBV5-1 to TRBJ2-2; 9 nucleotides agree with TRBD1. This receptor was identified in a woman of 80 years or more with acute or convalescent COVID-19. The CDR3 sequence: CASRRTGANPGELFF. The CDR3 nucleotides are TGCGCCAGCAGGAGGACAGGGGCAAACCCTGGGGAGCTGTTTTTT. The complete variable domain, with remaining parts taken from reference TRBV5-1 and TRBJ2-2, reads KAGVTQTPRYLIKTRGQQVTLSCSPISGHRSVSWYQQTPGQGLQFLFEYFSETQRNKGNFPGRFSGRQFSNSRSEMNVSTLELGDSALYLCASRRTGANPGELFFGEGSRLTVL.